This T cell receptor (beta chain) was documented in a study of T cell changes during pregnancy in multiple sclerosis. V lost 0 bases and J 1 base, leaving 5 bases between the germline ends. The CDR3 spans 14 residues. CDR1 is SGDLS, CDR2 YYNGEE, per germline. TCRdb's copy holds only in-frame clones and misses some; the assay was immunoSEQ multiplex PCR. The sample contains some 100,000 clones, roughly 90% of which appear only once. The sample in question was peripheral blood, obtained after pregnancy. The TCR was taken from a female donor with multiple sclerosis, enrolled in a pregnancy study. The chain links TRBV9 to TRBJ1-3; D remains unclear. The DNA for the CDR3 is TGTGCCAGCAGCGTAGTCTCGTCTGGAAACACCATATATTTT. This encodes CASSVVSSGNTIYF.